The 12 T cell receptor beta chains listed next were all sequenced from one sample in a study of regulatory T cells in long-lasting Graves disease. Construction of TCR beta libraries relied on iRepertoire HTBI primers and on Arm-PCR targeting CDR3 regions. TCRdb re-called the multiplex PCR reads with MiXCR, one entry per CDR3 protein. Here the sample spans roughly 560,000 distinct CDR3 sequences, about 15% being singletons. Time point in this sample: newly diagnosed GD, antithyroid drugs for less than 3 months. PBMCs provided the RNA from which the TCR library was made. In addition, the sample was reused for a study of T cells in Graves' hyperthyroidism and ophthalmopathy.

Material: peripheral blood mononuclear cells (PBMCs), obtained at new diagnosis, from a patient treated with antithyroid drugs. These receptors were taken from a woman aged 35-65 years with Graves disease.

This clonotype has ten or more counts. The chain links TRBV12-3 or TRBV12-4 to TRBJ2-7, with D perhaps matching TRBD1 or TRBD2 (5 bases each). The CDR3 is 13 amino acids. V was pared by 4 bases and J by 6 bases, with 13 bases between. CDR3: CASSSNSGSEQYF. In nucleotides, the CDR3 is TGTGCCAGCAGTTCCAACTCAGGGAGCGAGCAGTACTTC.

This sequence joins TRBV15 and TRBJ1-2; D perhaps matches TRBD1 (6 bases). CDR1 and CDR2 from the germline V gene are LNHNV and YYDKDF (reference sequence). The V end was cut by 1 base, the J end by 3 bases, with 15 bases between. This CDR3 is 16 amino acids long. CDR3 amino acids: CATSRGSAGGDYGYTF. DNA for the CDR3: TGTGCCACCAGCAGAGGGTCAGCTGGGGGCGACTATGGCTACACCTTC.

Here the CDR3 reads CASSQDLRQDIYEQYF. CDR3 DNA sequence: TGCGCCAGCAGCCAAGATCTTCGACAGGATATCTACGAGCAGTACTTC. The chain recombines TRBV4-1 with TRBJ2-7; D is perhaps TRBD1 (6 bases). This CDR3 contains 16 residues. V lost 0 bases, J lost 3 bases, and 15 bases lay in between. Germline CDR1 MGHRA, CDR2 YSYEKL.

This clonotype was seen at least ten times. The chain joins TRBV10-1 to TRBJ2-2; 9 bases fit TRBD2. The germline CDR1 and CDR2 sequences are WNHNN and SYGVQD (reference sequence). The V segment lost 6 bases and the J segment 4 bases; nucleotides outside the gene matches: 0. This CDR3 contains 13 residues. The CDR3 sequence is CASRAGGTGELFF. CDR3 in DNA: TGCGCCAGCAGAGCGGGGGGCACCGGGGAGCTGTTTTTT.

The chain joins TRBV5-5 to TRBJ1-4; a possible D gene is TRBD1 (5 bases). The V gene lost 0 bases and the J gene lost 7 bases, with 16 bases spanning the gap. The CDR3 runs to 16 residues. Germline CDR1 and CDR2: SGHKS and YYEKEE (reference sequence). CDR3 in DNA: TGTGCCAGCAGCTTGGACGAGGGGAGTATCGGTGAAAAACTGTTTTTT. Protein sequence: CASSLDEGSIGEKLFF.

This clonotype has just a few counts. V usage is TRBV20-1 and J usage is TRBJ1-2; D is unresolved. The CDR3 runs to 12 residues. The V gene lost 1 base and the J gene lost 5 bases, with 8 bases spanning the gap. CDR1 and CDR2 from the germline V gene are DFQATT and SNEGSKA (reference sequence). For the CDR3, the DNA is TGCAGTGCTAGAGTGATAGAATATGGCTACACCTTC. The encoded protein is CSARVIEYGYTF.

The sample holds many counts of this clonotype. The chain combines TRBV2 with TRBJ2-4, with D perhaps matching TRBD2 (6 bases). Germline loops: CDR1 SNHLY, CDR2 FYNNEI. The CDR3 loop spans 15 amino acids. The germline V and J ends were trimmed by 3 bases and 1 base, with 10 bases remaining between them. The CDR3 coding sequence is TGTGCCAGCAGTGAGGAGGGTTCGGCCAAAAACATTCAGTACTTC. Encoded protein: CASSEEGSAKNIQYF.

The count of this clonotype is one. The V gene is TRBV19, the J gene TRBJ1-5; 11 nucleotides align to TRBD1. This CDR3 spans 16 amino acids. The junction had 5 bases not matched to a gene; V was cut back by 3 bases and J by 4 bases. The germline gives CDR1 LNHDA, CDR2 SQIVND (reference sequence). Here the CDR3 reads CASSMGTGGSNQPQHF. In nucleotides, the CDR3 is TGTGCCAGTAGTATGGGGACAGGGGGTAGTAATCAGCCCCAGCATTTT.

This clonotype has at least ten counts. The genes are TRBV12-3 or TRBV12-4 and TRBJ2-2; D could derive from TRBD1 or TRBD2 (6 bases each). There are 14 residues in the CDR3. The germline V and J ends were trimmed by 3 bases and 4 bases, with 9 bases remaining between them. The CDR3 nucleotides are TGTGCCAGCAGTTTGGGGGGCACCACCGGGGAGCTGTTTTTT. As protein: CASSLGGTTGELFF.

This clonotype was counted many times. The chain uses TRBV6-1 and TRBJ2-3; 8 nucleotides agree with TRBD2. Trimming at V came to 4 bases and at J to 0 bases, leaving 3 bases not matched to a gene. Germline CDR1 reads MNHNS; CDR2 reads SASEGT. The CDR3 covers 15 residues. The DNA for the CDR3 is TGTGCCAGCAGTGGGACTAGCTGGAGCACAGATACGCAGTATTTT. Translation: CASSGTSWSTDTQYF.

The chain links TRBV7-9 to TRBJ1-1, with D maybe TRBD1 (5 bases). The ends were cut back, 4 bases at V and 4 bases at J, with 16 bases in the middle. The CDR3 has 15 amino acids. The V gene's germline CDR1 is SEHNR and CDR2 FQNEAQ (reference sequence). The CDR3 region is CASSSFGAGGTEAFF. CDR3 bases: TGTGCCAGCAGCTCCTTCGGGGCTGGGGGCACTGAAGCTTTCTTT.

This clonotype turned up a few times. V is TRBV6-5 and J is TRBJ1-1; no clear D. The length of the CDR3 is 15 residues. Deletions cut 3 bases from V and 5 bases from J, with 16 bases between. Germline CDR1 MNHEY, CDR2 SVGAGI. For the CDR3, the DNA is TGTGCCAGCAGTTATTGGGCTAGGGTGGGGACTGAAGCTTTCTTT. Its translation: CASSYWARVGTEAFF.